This record looks at one T cell receptor (beta chain) sequence and its context. It lacks a known antigen. No much larger clone is present one base from it, and per-base qualities are unavailable. The library was built by means of the immunoSEQ multiplex PCR assay. A mixture of 60 forward primers for TCR Vbeta segments and 13 reverse primers for TCR Jbeta segments was used in the multiplex PCR. The CDR3 region of rearranged TCR beta genes was amplified from genomic DNA by a multiplex PCR assay. The amplified TCR beta libraries were sequenced on the Illumina HiSeq System as 87-base-pair reads. On the authors' methods: In a later analysis, some 80 million unique TCR beta chains were counted across the 500 to 850 repertoires, and some 10 million of these chains were shared by at least two donors. A nearest-neighbor algorithm error-corrected the raw reads and collapsed the reads into unique sequences, merging closely related sequences to remove PCR and sequencing errors. CDR3 sequences were aligned to IMGT reference sequences to assign V, D and J gene segments. Each retained sequence needed at least a six-nucleotide match to both a V gene segment and a J gene segment. A rearrangement was called productive if the CDR3 had no stop codons and remained in frame with V and J, and every other rearrangement was called non-productive. Following IMGT convention, CDR3 was defined as the stretch from the second conserved V-encoded cysteine to the conserved J-encoded phenylalanine. The earlier analysis of about 560 of the donors excluded any sequence lacking an unambiguous match to a single V gene segment. An earlier analysis of around 600 of the donors classified V segments as functional when productive rearrangements were above 56.7% and as segregating when the standard deviation between donors was above 5%. To diagnose cytomegalovirus status from the catalog of TCR beta chain sequences, a statistical classification framework was built. In a later analysis, V and J genes were assigned by comparing TCR nucleotide sequences against IMGT/GENE-DB human TR gene sequences. Using the TCRdist pipeline, a later analysis assigned CDR3 sequences along with most-parsimonious VDJ recombination scenarios. In a later analysis, every TCR beta chain was defined by the combination of its CDR3 amino acid sequence and its V-gene family, and reads without a unique V-gene family were dropped. To address suspected cross-contamination and a sequencing artifact, a later analysis removed around 590 highly shared, low-generation-probability nucleotide sequences. In a later analysis, a clonal expansion index was calculated for each public chain from normalized within-repertoire ranks of inferred template counts. In a later analysis, generation probabilities were computed with a VDJ recombination model fitted to out-of-frame rearrangements, and the resulting probabilities were checked against IGoR. In a later analysis, TCR-TCR, TCR-HLA and TCR-CMV co-occurrence was scored with hypergeometric tests, and a repertoire-size bias correction was applied to TCR pairs. A later analysis estimated false discovery rates by permuting HLA or CMV assignments 20 times. In a later analysis, co-occurring TCRs were grouped using DBSCAN, and TCRdist sequence similarity was added for clustering within HLA-allele-positive subsets. For co-occurrence clustering, repertoires with fewer than 30,000 or more than 120,000 public chains were excluded, along with four to six repertoires with anomalous nucleotide sharing. This is the immuneACCESS table as TCRdb keeps it, with only in-frame sequences that have V and J called. A part of the clones is gone; compared with another copy, unresolved V genes explain less than half, and the rest is unexplained. V and J calls and clone size follow that table, whereas D and trimming were derived from the DNA. Within this sample are 100,000 to 150,000 clones, with roughly 76% of them counted one time only. The ten top clones hold about 13% of the sample.

This specimen comes from a study of cytomegalovirus exposure and HLA in healthy donors (dated by TCRdb to the late 2010s). About the full investigation: According to an earlier analysis of around 600 of the donors, about 179 million T cells yielded over 100 million unique TCR beta sequences and roughly 280 Gb of sequence data. Roughly 310 gigabases of sequencing data and around 87 million unique TCR sequences were included in an early release covering 550 to 800 HLA-typed donors. The genetic ancestry cluster associated with self-reported Caucasian donors included 81% of the approximately 430 genotyped donors. The study was designed to test whether signatures of past pathogen exposure could be identified by cataloging public T cell receptors. The study profiled the T cell repertoires of under 700 subjects by immunosequencing and related them to cytomegalovirus serostatus. Along with the roughly 700-subject first cohort, a separate validation cohort of over a hundred different subjects was used. The study combined high-throughput TCR immunosequencing, statistical association of individual TCRs with disease status, and machine learning to predict cytomegalovirus infection status. In a later analysis, previously published TCR beta repertoires from about 670 donors were re-analyzed and high-resolution HLA genotyping was added so that TCR occurrence patterns could be studied. Rather than drawing on any new phenotypic data, the later analysis identified candidate immune exposures from TCR beta sequences and the way those sequences occurred across donors. In an earlier analysis of 587 of the donors, high-throughput TCR beta sequencing was used to judge whether each TCR beta V gene segment behaved as functional or pseudogenic. Donor age, sex, ethnicity and CMV serostatus were collected together with the repertoire data. In a later genetic analysis, genome-wide SNP genotypes for about three fifths of the roughly 670 donors were used, and that subset was treated as a discovery cohort. Every repertoire in the discovery cohort had been generated on one and the same sequencing platform. Both class I and class II loci were covered by HLA typing, at four-digit resolution. The number of donors typed differed by locus, with 629-630 for A, B, C, DRB1 and DQB1, over 500 for DQA1, approximately 580 for DPA1, and 450 to 480 for DPB1. Because of strong linkage in the cohort, 4 to 6 DR-DQ haplotypes were treated as single units for association and clustering. Among around 400 genotyped donors of the cohort, an average of approximately 240,000 unique TCR beta nucleotide sequences was sequenced per donor, of which 15% to 20% were non-productive. On the study overall, not on this receptor specifically: A few of the identified cytomegalovirus-associated TCR beta chains were confirmed in vitro to be specific for cytomegalovirus antigens. Several of the top co-occurrence clusters appeared to be linked to parvovirus B19, influenza, CMV and Epstein-Barr virus, according to a later analysis. In a later analysis, HLA-associated TCR beta chains were found to be more clonally expanded and to have lower generation probabilities than equally common non-associated chains. Across donors, most TCR sequences were observed very rarely, whereas some public TCRs were present in many individuals. Strong co-occurrence of HLA alleles, especially DR and DQ, made assigning TCR associations to individual alleles difficult. According to a later analysis, most CMV-associated TCR beta chains appeared to be HLA-restricted, and the HLA associations seemed to be driven largely by CMV exposure. Because HLA typing was unavailable for some donors at each locus, only the typed subset was used in association tests. An earlier analysis of some 560 of the donors showed that most TCR beta V segments appeared in productive rearrangements either about 87% or about 30% of the time, which broadly matched IMGT annotations. Some IMGT-functional V segments, including TRBV6-2 and TRBV6-3, could not be told apart with the 87-base-pair reads, so those segments were excluded. The earlier analysis of 587 of the donors excluded some 16 rarely observed V segments, including chromosome 9 orphons, because counts were too low. This cohort had only TCR beta chains sequenced, and the lack of alpha or paired-chain data limited which features could be detected. A group of highly shared sequence variants was considered likely to be a technical artifact of the sequencing pipeline. Linkage disequilibrium might explain the correlated functional status among segregating V segments, but an unknown experimental factor could not be excluded. In a later analysis, the rate of TCR association differed among HLA loci, with DRB1 alleles having the most associated TCRs and HLA-C alleles having the fewest. A further reported finding was that TCR beta sequences accurately predicted the HLA-A and HLA-B alleles for most subjects in the first cohort. In a later genetic analysis, fewer N-insertions in productive TCRs were reported among donors in an Asian-associated ancestry cluster than the roughly 700-donor mean. In a later genetic analysis, a missense DCLRE1C variant was associated with V-gene and J-gene trimming of TCR beta chains, and the association was replicated in an independent cohort. The authors suggested that the approach could potentially be extended to other disease states and immunological phenotypes. A total of 150 or so TCR beta chains were listed by the study as associated with cytomegalovirus. In a later analysis, 16,951 TCR beta sequences were associated with specific HLA alleles at a false discovery rate of 0.05. Roughly uniform sequencing depth across donors was assumed in presence/absence analyses, although this assumption may not hold. For the cohort, immune exposure information was limited to CMV serostatus. The classifier was reported to diagnose cytomegalovirus status with high specificity and sensitivity in both the original cohort and the validation cohort.

CDR1 and CDR2, per the germline V gene, are SGDLS and YYNGEE. The CDR3 goes from the cysteine to the phenylalanine over 19 residues. The entry retains the CDR3 DNA only, 57 bases that are in frame from base 1. The germline V and J ends show losses of 0 bases and 4 bases respectively, and no gene match explains 18 bases of the junction. The cohort comprised some 700 healthy bone marrow donors. At the time of sampling, every cohort member was nominally healthy, though immune exposures that went unrecorded were likely present. The donor tested CMV seropositive and was one of the 289 seropositive cohort members. Each donor provided a peripheral blood sample, and peripheral blood mononuclear cells were used for TCR beta sequencing. Genomic DNA extraction from the blood cell samples was performed with the Qiagen DNeasy Blood Extraction Kit.

This TCR was sampled from a woman aged 60-75 years in good health and CMV-seropositive. Sequencing was carried out using PBMCs. The sequence links TRBV9 to TRBJ1-2, and 7 junction bases match TRBD1. The DNA is TGTGCCAGCAGCGTAGAGGAGGTAAGACAGGGCGAATGGGTCTATGGCTACACCTTC. This gives the protein CASSVEEVRQGEWVYGYTF. Supplemented by the reference TRBV9 and TRBJ1-2 proteins around the CDR3, the complete variable domain is DSGVTQTPKHLITATGQRVTLRCSPRSGDLSVYWYQQSLDQGLQFLIQYYNGEERAKGNILERFSAQQFPDLHSELNLSSLELGDSALYFCASSVEEVRQGEWVYGYTFGSGTRLTVV.